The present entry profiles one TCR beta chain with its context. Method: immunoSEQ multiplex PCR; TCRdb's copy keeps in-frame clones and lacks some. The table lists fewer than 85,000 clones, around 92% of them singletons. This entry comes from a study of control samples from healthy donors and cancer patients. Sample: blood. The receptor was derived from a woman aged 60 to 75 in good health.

This CDR3 is CASTLGGGTGEQYF. The CDR3 nucleotides are TGTGCCAGCACCCTCGGGGGCGGGACGGGGGAGCAGTACTTC. The V and J genes are TRBV28 and TRBJ2-7; either TRBD1 or TRBD2 may fit D (6 bases each). This CDR3 comprises 14 residues. Germline V gene data show CDR1 as MDHEN and CDR2 as SYDVKM. Trimming stripped 7 bases from V and 7 bases from J, with 20 bases between.